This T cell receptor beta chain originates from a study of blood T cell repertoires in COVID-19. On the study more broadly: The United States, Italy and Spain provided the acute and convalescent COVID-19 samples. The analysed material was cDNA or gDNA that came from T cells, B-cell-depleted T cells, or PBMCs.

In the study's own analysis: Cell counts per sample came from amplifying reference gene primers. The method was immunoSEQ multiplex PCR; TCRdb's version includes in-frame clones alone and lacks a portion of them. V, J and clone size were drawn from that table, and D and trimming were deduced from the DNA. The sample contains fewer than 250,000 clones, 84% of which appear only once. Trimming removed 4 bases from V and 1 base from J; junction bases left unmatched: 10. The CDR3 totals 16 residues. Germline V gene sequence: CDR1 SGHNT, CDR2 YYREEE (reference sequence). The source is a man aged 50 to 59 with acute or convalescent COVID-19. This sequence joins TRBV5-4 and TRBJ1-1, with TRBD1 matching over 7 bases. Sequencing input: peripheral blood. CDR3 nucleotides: TGTGCCAGCAGCCGGGGCAACAGGGGCCAGAACACTGAAGCTTTCTTT. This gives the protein CASSRGNRGQNTEAFF. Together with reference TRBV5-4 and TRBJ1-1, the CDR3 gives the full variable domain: ETGVTQSPTHLIKTRGQQVTLRCSSQSGHNTVSWYQQALGQGPQFIFQYYREEENGRGNFPPRFSGLQFPNYSSELNVNALELDDSALYLCASSRGNRGQNTEAFFGQGTRLTVV.